This T cell receptor (beta chain) was sequenced during a study of T-cell reconstitution after alpha-beta-depleted transplantation in children. Regarding the study as a whole: One year after transplant, T-cell counts and diversity came mostly from newly produced T cells. Roughly two months post-transplant, alpha-beta T cells reportedly originated from several hundred graft clones that had expanded.

Unique molecular identifiers were used in preparing the TCRbeta library. TCRdb reanalysed the PCR reads using MiXCR and keeps one entry per CDR3 protein. The sample consists of some 830,000 distinct CDR3 sequences, 15% to 20% of them appearing once. CDR1 SGDLS and CDR2 YYNGEE come from the germline V gene. Trimming took off 0 bases at V and 1 base at J, with 10 bases between the two ends. The CDR3 runs 15 residues. Details on this clonotype: The antigen remains unidentified.

V is TRBV9 and J is TRBJ1-1; D unresolved. The source material was PBMCs, mostly from graft donor cells, sampled 360 days after TCRalphabeta/CD19-depleted stem cell transplant. The source of this sequence is a male patient between 5 and 17 years old who had a stem cell transplant for acute lymphoblastic leukemia, so the T cells may come from the graft donor. The CDR3 protein is CASSVDYLSNTEAFF. The CDR3, as DNA: TGTGCCAGCAGCGTAGACTACTTGTCGAACACTGAAGCTTTCTTT.